Listed here are 12 T cell receptor beta chains from one sample, sequenced in a study of shared clonotypes between healthy human individuals. The data were produced by immunoSEQ multiplex PCR, yet TCRdb's version contains in-frame clones alone and is incomplete. The data hold approximately 2.5 million clones, with over 85% observed a single time. Sample: naive CD4+ T cells from PBMCs. As to subset: CD45RA+ positively selected. The receptors derive from a man between 18 and 29 years old in good health. Some clones in this sample may be carry-over from other donors' samples.

This clone was detected once. Other DNA variants within this sample encode the same CDR3. The chain is built from TRBV4-1 and TRBJ1-2; 7 bases fit TRBD1. CDR1 and CDR2 from the germline V gene are MGHRA and YSYEKL. V was clipped by 0 bases and J by 4 bases; unmatched bases: 5. The CDR3 spans 15 residues. The CDR3 spells CASSQDDRAFYGYTF. The CDR3 nucleotides read TGCGCCAGCAGCCAAGATGACAGGGCTTTCTATGGCTACACCTTC.

V gene TRBV5-1 combines with J gene TRBJ2-7; D remains ambiguous. From germline, CDR1 is SGHRS and CDR2 YFSETQ. The CDR3 runs 15 residues. Trimming pared 4 bases from V and 0 bases from J, leaving 14 bases between. The CDR3 DNA reads as TGCGCCAGCAGCCCTGTGCCAGTGAGCTCCTACGAGCAGTACTTC. Protein product: CASSPVPVSSYEQYF. Full variable domain (missing parts from reference TRBV5-1 and TRBJ2-7): KAGVTQTPRYLIKTRGQQVTLSCSPISGHRSVSWYQQTPGQGLQFLFEYFSETQRNKGNFPGRFSGRQFSNSRSEMNVSTLELGDSALYLCASSPVPVSSYEQYFGPGTRLTVT.

The chain uses TRBV6-4 and TRBJ1-5, with 7 bases identical to TRBD1. Germline V gene data show CDR1 as MRHNA and CDR2 as SNTAGT. This CDR3 has 15 residues. J gave up 4 bases and V 4 bases, and 7 bases lay outside the gene matches. The CDR3 here is CASSVQGGQNQPQHF. As DNA, the CDR3 is TGTGCCAGCAGTGTCCAGGGGGGCCAGAATCAGCCCCAGCATTTT.

This clone was found once. The chain is built from TRBV5-1 and TRBJ2-3, with TRBD2 matching over 13 bases. V lost 0 bases and J lost 2; bases outside the gene matches: 12. The germline V gene has CDR1 SGHRS and CDR2 YFSETQ. The CDR3 covers 20 residues. CDR3 sequence reads: CASSLANIGLAGAHTDTQYF. The CDR3 region has the DNA TGCGCCAGCAGCTTGGCCAATATAGGACTAGCGGGAGCGCACACAGATACGCAGTATTTT. Using reference TRBV5-1 and TRBJ2-3 for the parts outside the CDR3, the full variable domain is KAGVTQTPRYLIKTRGQQVTLSCSPISGHRSVSWYQQTPGQGLQFLFEYFSETQRNKGNFPGRFSGRQFSNSRSEMNVSTLELGDSALYLCASSLANIGLAGAHTDTQYFGPGTRLTVL.

This chain uses TRBV18 with TRBJ2-3; D may be TRBD2 (5 bases). CDR3 length: 14 residues. Germline loops: CDR1 KGHSH, CDR2 LQKENI. Trimming cost V 3 bases and J 2 bases, with 9 bases left between them. This chain's CDR3 is CASSPPGFTDTQYF. CDR3 DNA: TGTGCCAGCTCACCGCCGGGGTTCACAGATACGCAGTATTTT.

As for this clone: Other DNA sequences of this sample code for an identical CDR3. This chain uses TRBV19 with TRBJ2-3; D unresolved. Trimming took off 2 bases at V and 3 bases at J, with 3 bases between the two ends. Per germline, CDR1 LNHDA and CDR2 SQIVND (reference sequence). The CDR3 sequence is 12 residues long. The CDR3 protein is CASSISTDTQYF. In DNA form, the CDR3 reads TGTGCCAGTAGTATAAGTACAGATACGCAGTATTTT.

This clone was observed a single time. This specimen includes other DNA sequences encoding the same CDR3. The CDR3 region is CASSFDRGRYEQYF. The CDR3 DNA sequence: TGTGCCAGCAGCTTTGACAGGGGGAGATACGAGCAGTACTTC. The chain uses TRBV5-4 and TRBJ2-7, with 9 nucleotides matching TRBD1. The germline V gene has CDR1 SGHNT and CDR2 YYREEE (reference sequence). V lost 2 bases, J lost 4 bases, and 4 bases stayed unmatched. The CDR3 runs to 14 residues.

The genes are TRBV6-1 and TRBJ1-6, with 10 positions matching TRBD1. The V segment lost 6 bases and the J segment 11 bases; nucleotides outside the gene matches: 4. This CDR3 spans 13 amino acids. From germline, CDR1 is MNHNS and CDR2 SASEGT. The CDR3 spells CASRGQGITPLHF. The CDR3 DNA sequence: TGTGCCAGCAGGGGACAGGGGATCACACCCCTCCACTTT.

This CDR3 reads CASSSRLGAEQYF. The CDR3 coding sequence is TGTGCCAGCAGCTCCCGTCTGGGAGCCGAGCAGTACTTC. This chain links TRBV7-3 with TRBJ2-7; D might be TRBD2 (5 bases). V was clipped by 4 bases and J by 6 bases, with 13 bases between them. Germline lookup yields CDR1 SGHTA and CDR2 FQGTGA. This CDR3 is 13 amino acids long.

The rearrangement joins TRBV7-9 to TRBJ2-5; perhaps TRBD2 as D (7 bases). The ends were cut back, 4 bases at V and 7 bases at J, with 16 bases in the middle. Germline values: CDR1 SEHNR, CDR2 FQNEAQ (reference sequence). The CDR3 extends over 14 amino acids. The CDR3 loop reads CASSYPGGAVTQYF. The CDR3 bases are TGTGCCAGCAGCTACCCTGGGGGGGCGGTGACCCAGTACTTC.

The rearrangement joins TRBV4-2 to TRBJ2-1; 7 nucleotides match TRBD2. Germline loops: CDR1 LGHNA, CDR2 YNFKEQ. With V trimmed by 0 bases and J by 2 bases, 1 base remained unmatched. The CDR3 spans 15 residues. CDR3 sequence (DNA): TGTGCCAGCAGCCAAGAACTAGCGACCTACAATGAGCAGTTCTTC. Protein product: CASSQELATYNEQFF.

This clone has more than one count but fewer than ten. The V and J genes are TRBV19 and TRBJ1-5; 9 bases fit TRBD1. V was clipped by 6 bases and J by 2 bases; unmatched bases: 5. CDR1 LNHDA and CDR2 SQIVND come from the germline V gene (reference sequence). The CDR3 sequence is 15 residues long. The CDR3 here is CASSVRTGGNQPQHF. The DNA of the CDR3 is TGTGCCAGTAGCGTCAGGACAGGGGGCAATCAGCCCCAGCATTTT.